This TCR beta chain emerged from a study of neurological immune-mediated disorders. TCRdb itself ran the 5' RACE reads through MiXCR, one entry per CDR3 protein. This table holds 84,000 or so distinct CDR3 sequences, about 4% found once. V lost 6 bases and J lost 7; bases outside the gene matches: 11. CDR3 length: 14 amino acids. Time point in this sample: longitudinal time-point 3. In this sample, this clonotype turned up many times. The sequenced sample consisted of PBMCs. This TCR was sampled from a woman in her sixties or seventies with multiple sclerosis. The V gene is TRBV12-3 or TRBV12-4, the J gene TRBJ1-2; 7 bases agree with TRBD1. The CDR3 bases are TGTGCCAGCAGCAAATTAGGGGGCGTGGGTGGCTACACCTTC. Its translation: CASSKLGGVGGYTF.